This is a list of T cell receptor beta chains from one sample in a study of cytomegalovirus exposure and HLA in healthy donors. This table comes from immunoSEQ multiplex PCR, and its TCRdb copy is limited to in-frame clones, with some not included. This sample has 100,000 to 150,000 clones, with around 82% found just once. Sequences were obtained from PBMCs. The receptors originated from a female donor in good health and CMV-seronegative. CDR3s include the opening cysteine and the closing phenylalanine or tryptophan. D genes are given only for firm matches. Clone sizes are given selectively: once, few, many, or a class where the clone is expanded.

TRBJ2-7 . TRBV21-1 . TGTGCCAGCAGCGGAGGGACAGACGACGAGCAGTACTTC CASSGGTDDEQYF
TRBJ2-3 . TRBV29-1 . TGCAGCGTTGAAGCTAGGGGGGATACGCAGTATTTT CSVEARGDTQYF
TRBJ1-6 TRBD1 TRBV6-5 few TGTGCCAGCAGTTACTCCGGGACAGGGGGGTCACCCCTCCACTTT CASSYSGTGGSPLHF
TRBJ1-4 . TRBV30 . TGTGCCTGGAGTGCGGGGAGAGAGGAAAAACTGTTTTTT CAWSAGREEKLFF
TRBJ1-5 . TRBV5-5 . TGTGCCAGCAGCTTGATACTACGGGACAATAGCAGGCAGCCCCAGCATTTT CASSLILRDNSRQPQHF
TRBJ2-6 . TRBV5-5 . TGTGCCAGCAGCCCGGCCGCAGGGTTGATCCTGACTTTC CASSPAAGLILTF
TRBJ1-2 . TRBV18 . TGTGCCAGCTCACCACAGCCCGATAACTATGGCTACACCTTC CASSPQPDNYGYTF
TRBJ1-2 . TRBV9 few TGTGCCAGCAGTGCAGACGCCGGAGGCTATGGCTACACCTTC CASSADAGGYGYTF
TRBJ2-7 TRBD1 TRBV19 . TGTGCCAGTAGTATTGGTATGGACAGGGGCCACGAGCAGTACTTC CASSIGMDRGHEQYF
TRBJ1-1 . TRBV5-1 . TGCGCCAGCAGCCCGGGTGGACGGGGTGTAGTGAACACTGAAGCTTTCTTT CASSPGGRGVVNTEAFF
TRBJ2-7 . TRBV18 . TGTGCCAGCTCACCACCGACACTTACCTACGAGCAGTACTTC CASSPPTLTYEQYF
TRBJ2-3 TRBD2 TRBV6-1 . TGTGCCAGCAGTGACGAGGCGGGGGGGCAGGGGGATACGCAGTATTTT CASSDEAGGQGDTQYF
TRBJ1-4 . TRBV30 . TGTGCCTCGCGAGGGGGTTTTGAAAAACTGTTTTTT CASRGGFEKLFF
TRBJ1-2 . TRBV18 . TGTGCCAGCTCACCCGGTGGGGGGGAGAATGGCTACACCTTC CASSPGGGENGYTF
TRBJ2-7 . TRBV20-1 . TGCAGTGCTAGAGATCTAGGCGAGCAGTACTTC CSARDLGEQYF
TRBJ2-1 . TRBV4-1 few TGCGCCAGCAGCCCCATCGCCGCCGGGACTTCCAGCTCCTACAATGAGCAGTTCTTC CASSPIAAGTSSSYNEQFF
TRBJ1-6 . TRBV21-1 . TGTGCCAGCCTTAGACGGACTTATAATTCACCCCTCCACTTT CASLRRTYNSPLHF
TRBJ1-2 . TRBV6-1 once TGTGCCAGCCGCGAAATCGGGGAAAGTCCCTTCTCAGACACCTTC CASREIGESPFSDTF
TRBJ2-5 . TRBV20-1 few TGCAGGGCGGGTAGCAAAGAGACCCAGTACTTC CRAGSKETQYF
TRBJ2-7 . TRBV9 once TGTGCCAGCTCCAAGATAGCTCAGTCGTTCGAGCAGTACTTC CASSKIAQSFEQYF
TRBJ1-2 TRBD1 TRBV11-2 . TGTGCCAGCAGCTTACCGGACAGGGTTTATGGCTACACCTTC CASSLPDRVYGYTF
TRBJ2-7 TRBD2 TRBV5-4 few TGTGCCAGCAGCATGCAGGGACTAGCGACCTACGAGCAGTACTTC CASSMQGLATYEQYF
TRBJ1-2 . TRBV5-1 . TGCGCCAGCAGCTTGGTTACACCCAACTATGGCTACACCTTC CASSLVTPNYGYTF
TRBJ2-1 TRBD2 TRBV4-2 few TGTGCCAGCAGCCACACGAGAGCGGGAGGGCCTCTGGATGAGCAGTTCTTC CASSHTRAGGPLDEQFF
TRBJ2-5 TRBD1 TRBV19 . TGTGCCAGTAGTACAATACGGACGGAGTGGACAGGGGGCGCGGAGACCCAGTACTTC CASSTIRTEWTGGAETQYF
TRBJ1-5 TRBD1 TRBV4-2 . TGTGCCAGCAGCCAAGAAGGACAGGGGTATCAGCCCCAGCATTTT CASSQEGQGYQPQHF
TRBJ2-7 TRBD1 TRBV18 . TGTGCCAGCTCACCAAACCGCAGGGGGTCCCTCTACGAGCAGTACTTC CASSPNRRGSLYEQYF
TRBJ1-5 . TRBV6-1 . TGTGCCAGCAGCCAGGGGTGGGGTCAGCCCCAGCATTTT CASSQGWGQPQHF
TRBJ1-6 . TRBV7-3 . TGTGCCAGCAGCTTAAACCCGGGGGGCGATTCACCCCTCCACTTT CASSLNPGGDSPLHF